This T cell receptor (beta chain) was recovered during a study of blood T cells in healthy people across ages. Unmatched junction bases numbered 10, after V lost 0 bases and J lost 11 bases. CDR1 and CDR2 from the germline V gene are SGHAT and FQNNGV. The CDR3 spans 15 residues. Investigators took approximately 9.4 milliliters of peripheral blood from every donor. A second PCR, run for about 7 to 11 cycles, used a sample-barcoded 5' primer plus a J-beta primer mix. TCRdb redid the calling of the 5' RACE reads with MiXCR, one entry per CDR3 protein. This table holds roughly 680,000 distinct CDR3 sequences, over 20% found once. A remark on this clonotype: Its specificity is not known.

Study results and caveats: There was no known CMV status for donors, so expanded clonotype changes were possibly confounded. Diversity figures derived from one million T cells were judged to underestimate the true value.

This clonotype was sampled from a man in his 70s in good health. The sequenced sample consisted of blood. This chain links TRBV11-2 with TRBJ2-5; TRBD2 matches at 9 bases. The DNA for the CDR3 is TGTGCCAGCAGCTTAGATGCTAGCGGGAAGTGGGAGCAGTACTTC. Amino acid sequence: CASSLDASGKWEQYF.